Listed below are T cell receptor beta chains from one sample, sequenced in a study of blood T cell repertoires in COVID-19. The protocol was immunoSEQ multiplex PCR, while the TCRdb copy is restricted to in-frame clones and leaves out a portion. The sample records roughly 290,000 clones, 70% to 90% being singletons. The specimen sequenced was PBMCs or T cells enriched from blood (not recorded which). These receptors all stem from a young man who had recovered from COVID-19. Each CDR3 is given with its conserved first and last residue. The D gene is left open where the match is weak. Not every row has a clone size; where given, it reads once, few, many or a size class.

V: TRBV30; size: few; J: TRBJ1-5; D: .; CDR3: CAWNLGAAQPQHF; DNA: TGTGCCTGGAATCTGGGGGCGGCTCAGCCCCAGCATTTT
V: TRBV6-1; size: .; J: TRBJ1-1; D: .; CDR3: CASSEGAGVTEAFF; DNA: TGTGCCAGCAGTGAGGGCGCGGGGGTCACTGAAGCTTTCTTT
V: TRBV5-6; size: .; J: TRBJ1-1; D: .; CDR3: CASSTHRDTNTEAFF; DNA: TGTGCCAGCAGCACTCACAGGGATACGAACACTGAAGCTTTCTTT
V: TRBV7-3; size: .; J: TRBJ1-4; D: TRBD1; CDR3: CASSFRGRDEKLFF; DNA: TGTGCCAGCAGCTTCAGGGGGCGCGATGAAAAACTGTTTTTT
V: TRBV28; size: .; J: TRBJ1-5; D: .; CDR3: CASRSSPSNQPQHF; DNA: TGTGCCAGCAGGTCCAGTCCTAGCAATCAGCCCCAGCATTTT
V: TRBV5-4; size: .; J: TRBJ2-1; D: TRBD1; CDR3: CASSPGQIPYNEQFF; DNA: TGTGCCAGCAGCCCGGGACAGATTCCCTACAATGAGCAGTTCTTC
V: TRBV29-1; size: .; J: TRBJ2-3; D: .; CDR3: CSVESRYGQNTDTQYF; DNA: TGCAGCGTTGAAAGCAGATACGGACAGAACACAGATACGCAGTATTTT
V: TRBV3-1/TRBV3-2; size: .; J: TRBJ1-1; D: TRBD1; CDR3: CASSPRGQGQGFEAFF; DNA: TGTGCCAGCAGCCCGCGCGGACAAGGACAGGGGTTTGAAGCTTTCTTT
V: TRBV9; size: .; J: TRBJ2-7; D: TRBD2; CDR3: CASMVRAPGGLGF; DNA: TGTGCCAGCATGGTTAGGGCACCGGGGGGGTTGGGCTTC
V: TRBV7-8; size: .; J: TRBJ1-5; D: .; CDR3: CASSLGEVQPQHF; DNA: TGTGCCAGCAGCTTGGGGGAGGTACAGCCCCAGCATTTT
V: TRBV4-2; size: .; J: TRBJ1-1; D: TRBD1; CDR3: CASSQHFTGGVKMGGTEAFF; DNA: TGTGCCAGCAGCCAACACTTCACAGGGGGCGTCAAAATGGGGGGCACTGAAGCTTTCTTT
V: TRBV7-3; size: .; J: TRBJ2-2; D: .; CDR3: CASSPGSSTGELFF; DNA: TGTGCCAGCAGCCCAGGATCGAGTACCGGGGAGCTGTTTTTT
V: TRBV6-2/TRBV6-3; size: .; J: TRBJ2-1; D: .; CDR3: CASSYSGARRNEQFF; DNA: TGTGCCAGCAGTTACTCTGGGGCCCGTAGGAATGAGCAGTTCTTC
V: TRBV7-6; size: .; J: TRBJ1-5; D: .; CDR3: CASSLGAAGDNQPQHF; DNA: TGTGCCAGCAGCTTAGGGGCCGCCGGGGATAATCAGCCCCAGCATTTT
V: TRBV11-2; size: .; J: TRBJ1-1; D: TRBD1; CDR3: CASTAQGFTEAFF; DNA: TGTGCCAGCACCGCACAGGGGTTTACTGAAGCTTTCTTT
V: TRBV7-8; size: .; J: TRBJ2-3; D: .; CDR3: CASSLAEWSSTDTQYF; DNA: TGTGCCAGCAGCTTAGCGGAGTGGAGCAGCACAGATACGCAGTATTTT
V: TRBV4-3; size: .; J: TRBJ1-6; D: .; CDR3: CASSQETSYNSPLHF; DNA: TGCGCCAGCAGCCAAGAGACAAGCTATAATTCACCCCTCCACTTT
V: TRBV29-1; size: .; J: TRBJ1-2; D: TRBD1; CDR3: CSATTFRDRSYGYTF; DNA: TGCAGCGCTACCACATTCCGGGACAGGTCCTATGGCTACACCTTC
V: TRBV7-9; size: .; J: TRBJ1-3; D: .; CDR3: CASSSARTLLTGNTIYF; DNA: TGTGCCAGCAGCTCGGCTAGGACACTTCTAACTGGAAACACCATATATTTT
V: TRBV4-2; size: once; J: TRBJ2-3; D: .; CDR3: CASSQDGVTDTQYF; DNA: TGTGCCAGCAGCCAAGATGGAGTCACAGATACGCAGTATTTT
V: TRBV7-6; size: .; J: TRBJ2-5; D: .; CDR3: CASSLASGGGETQYF; DNA: TGTGCCAGCAGCTTAGCGTCGGGGGGCGGGGAGACCCAGTACTTC
V: TRBV3-1/TRBV3-2; size: .; J: TRBJ1-4; D: .; CDR3: CASSQDRPGFSGNEKLFF; DNA: TGTGCCAGCAGCCAAGATCGGCCCGGGTTCAGTGGTAATGAAAAACTGTTTTTT
V: TRBV7-6; size: .; J: TRBJ1-2; D: TRBD1; CDR3: CASSFLQGADGYTF; DNA: TGTGCCAGCAGCTTCTTACAGGGGGCCGATGGCTACACCTTC
V: TRBV6-5; size: .; J: TRBJ1-2; D: .; CDR3: CASSFGAGLAGGYTF; DNA: TGTGCCAGCAGTTTCGGGGCGGGACTCGCGGGCGGCTACACCTTC
V: TRBV2; size: .; J: TRBJ1-6; D: .; CDR3: CASSSAAGHSPLHF; DNA: TGTGCCAGCAGTTCCGCGGCAGGGCATTCACCCCTCCACTTT
V: TRBV9; size: .; J: TRBJ1-6; D: .; CDR3: CASSVALNSPLHF; DNA: TGTGCCAGCAGCGTAGCTCTGAATTCACCCCTCCACTTT
V: TRBV12-3/TRBV12-4; size: .; J: TRBJ1-1; D: .; CDR3: CASNSGFGTEAFF; DNA: TGTGCCAGCAACTCGGGGTTTGGCACTGAAGCTTTCTTT
V: TRBV19; size: .; J: TRBJ1-3; D: .; CDR3: CASSLQGDGNTIYF; DNA: TGTGCCAGTAGTTTACAGGGCGACGGAAACACCATATATTTT
V: TRBV4-1; size: .; J: TRBJ2-5; D: TRBD1; CDR3: CASSRPGQLQETQYF; DNA: TGCGCCAGCTCACGCCCGGGACAGCTACAAGAGACCCAGTACTTC
V: TRBV11-1; size: .; J: TRBJ1-2; D: .; CDR3: CASSLALQEGGYTF; DNA: TGTGCCAGCAGCTTAGCGCTACAGGAGGGTGGCTACACCTTC
V: TRBV4-2; size: once; J: TRBJ1-4; D: .; CDR3: CASSQESGQGGKLFF; DNA: TGTGCCAGCAGCCAAGAATCAGGGCAAGGGGGAAAACTGTTTTTT
V: TRBV5-6; size: .; J: TRBJ1-2; D: TRBD1; CDR3: CASSPGTGERGYTF; DNA: TGTGCCAGCAGCCCCGGGACAGGGGAACGTGGCTACACCTTC
V: TRBV12-3/TRBV12-4; size: .; J: TRBJ2-6; D: .; CDR3: CASSFLGANVLTF; DNA: TGTGCCAGCAGTTTCCTTGGGGCCAACGTCCTGACTTTC
V: TRBV5-8; size: .; J: TRBJ1-2; D: .; CDR3: CASSLLDWGVGYTF; DNA: TGTGCCAGCAGCTTACTTGACTGGGGGGTCGGCTACACCTTC
V: TRBV6-2/TRBV6-3; size: .; J: TRBJ1-5; D: TRBD1; CDR3: CASSPFRTGNQGNQPQHF; DNA: TGTGCCAGCAGTCCCTTCAGGACAGGGAATCAGGGCAATCAGCCCCAGCATTTT
V: TRBV7-9; size: .; J: TRBJ2-3; D: .; CDR3: CASSLGALNPDTQYF; DNA: TGTGCCAGCAGCTTAGGGGCTCTCAACCCAGATACGCAGTATTTT
V: TRBV2; size: .; J: TRBJ1-1; D: TRBD1; CDR3: CASVRDSDFEAFF; DNA: TGTGCCAGCGTCCGGGACAGCGATTTTGAAGCTTTCTTT